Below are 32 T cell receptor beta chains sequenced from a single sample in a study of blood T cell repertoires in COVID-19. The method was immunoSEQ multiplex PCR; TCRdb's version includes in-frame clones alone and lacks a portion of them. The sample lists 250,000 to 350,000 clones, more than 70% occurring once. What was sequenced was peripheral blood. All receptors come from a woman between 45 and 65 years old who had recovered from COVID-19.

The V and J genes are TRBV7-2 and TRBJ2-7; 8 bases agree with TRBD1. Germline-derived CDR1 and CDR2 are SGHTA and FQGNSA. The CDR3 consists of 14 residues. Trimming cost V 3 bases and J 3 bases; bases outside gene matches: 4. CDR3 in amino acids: CASSLDRAHYEQYF. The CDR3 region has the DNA TGTGCCAGCAGCTTGGACAGGGCCCACTACGAGCAGTACTTC.

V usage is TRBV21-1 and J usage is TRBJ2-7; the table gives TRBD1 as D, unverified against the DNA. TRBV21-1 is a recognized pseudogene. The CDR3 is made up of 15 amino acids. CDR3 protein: CASSNQQGVVEEQYF. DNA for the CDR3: TGTGCCAGCAGCAATCAACAGGGGGTCGTGGAGGAGCAGTACTTC.

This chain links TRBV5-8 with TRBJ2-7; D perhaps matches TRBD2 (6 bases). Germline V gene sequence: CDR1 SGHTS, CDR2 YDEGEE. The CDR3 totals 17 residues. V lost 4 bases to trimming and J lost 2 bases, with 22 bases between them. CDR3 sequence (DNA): TGTGCCAGCAGCGGTGGGACCTTTTTAGCGGCAACCTACGAGCAGTACTTC. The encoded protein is CASSGGTFLAATYEQYF.

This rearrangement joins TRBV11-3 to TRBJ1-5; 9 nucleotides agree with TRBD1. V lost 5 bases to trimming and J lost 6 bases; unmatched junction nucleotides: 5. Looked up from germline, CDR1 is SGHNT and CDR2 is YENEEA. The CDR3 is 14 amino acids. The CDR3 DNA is TGTGCCAGCAGCCCAACAGGGGGCGTTCAGCCCCAGCATTTT. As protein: CASSPTGGVQPQHF.

The DNA for the CDR3 is TGTGCCAGCAGTTACCACAGGGGGCCAGGTGAAAAACTGTTTTTT. Its translation: CASSYHRGPGEKLFF. This chain connects TRBV25-1 to TRBJ1-4; 9 bases are shared with TRBD1. CDR3 length equals 15 residues. The V gene's germline CDR1 is MGHDK and CDR2 SYGVNS. Trimming took 5 bases from V and 7 from J; bases not matched to a gene: 8.

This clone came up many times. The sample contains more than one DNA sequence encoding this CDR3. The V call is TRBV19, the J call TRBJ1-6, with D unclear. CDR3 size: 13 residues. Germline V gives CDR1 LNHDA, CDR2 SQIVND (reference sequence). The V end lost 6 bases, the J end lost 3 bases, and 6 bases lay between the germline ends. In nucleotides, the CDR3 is TGTGCCAGTAGGGTCAGCTATAATTCACCCCTCCACTTT. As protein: CASRVSYNSPLHF.

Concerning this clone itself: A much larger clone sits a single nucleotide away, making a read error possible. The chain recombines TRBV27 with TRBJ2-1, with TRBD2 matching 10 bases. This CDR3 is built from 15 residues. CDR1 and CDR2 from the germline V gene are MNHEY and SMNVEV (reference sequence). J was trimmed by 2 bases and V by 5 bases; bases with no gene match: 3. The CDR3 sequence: CASSVTSGAYNEQFF. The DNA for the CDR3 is TGTGCCAGCAGTGTAACTAGCGGGGCCTACAATGAGCAGTTCTTC.

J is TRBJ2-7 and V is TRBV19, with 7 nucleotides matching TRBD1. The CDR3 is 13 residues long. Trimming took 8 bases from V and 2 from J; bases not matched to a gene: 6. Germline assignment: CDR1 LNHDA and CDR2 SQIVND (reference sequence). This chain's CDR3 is CASGAGGPYEQYF. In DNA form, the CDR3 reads TGTGCCAGTGGCGCAGGGGGTCCCTACGAGCAGTACTTC.

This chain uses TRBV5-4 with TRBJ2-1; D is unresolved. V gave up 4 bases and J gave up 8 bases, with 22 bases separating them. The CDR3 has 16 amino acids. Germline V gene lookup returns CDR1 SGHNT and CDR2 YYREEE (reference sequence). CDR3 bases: TGTGCCAGCAGCCAAGCGACCGACGTACAAATCTATGAGCAGTTCTTC. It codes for CASSQATDVQIYEQFF.

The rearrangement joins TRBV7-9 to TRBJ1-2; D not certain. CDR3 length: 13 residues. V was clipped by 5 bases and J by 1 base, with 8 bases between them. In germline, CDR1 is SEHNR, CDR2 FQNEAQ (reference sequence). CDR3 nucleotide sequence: TGTGCCAGCAGCCGGGATTTTAACTATGGCTACACCTTC. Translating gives CASSRDFNYGYTF.

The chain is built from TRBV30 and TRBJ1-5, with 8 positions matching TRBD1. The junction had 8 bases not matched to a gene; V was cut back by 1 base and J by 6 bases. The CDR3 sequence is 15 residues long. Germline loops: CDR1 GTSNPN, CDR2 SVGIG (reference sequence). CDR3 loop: CAWSDPDRDVQPQHF. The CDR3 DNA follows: TGTGCCTGGAGTGACCCGGACAGGGACGTTCAGCCCCAGCATTTT.

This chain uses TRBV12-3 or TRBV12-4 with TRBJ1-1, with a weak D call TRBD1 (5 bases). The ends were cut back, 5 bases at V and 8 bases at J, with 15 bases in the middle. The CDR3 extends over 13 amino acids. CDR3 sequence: CASSPHRRLEAFF. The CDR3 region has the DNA TGTGCCAGCAGTCCCCACAGGAGACTCGAAGCTTTCTTT.

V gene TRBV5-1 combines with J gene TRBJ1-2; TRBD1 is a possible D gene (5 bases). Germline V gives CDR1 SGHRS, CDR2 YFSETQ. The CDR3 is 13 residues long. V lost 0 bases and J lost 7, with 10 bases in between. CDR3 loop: CASSLDRPTGYTF. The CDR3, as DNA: TGCGCCAGCAGCTTGGACAGGCCAACTGGCTACACCTTC.

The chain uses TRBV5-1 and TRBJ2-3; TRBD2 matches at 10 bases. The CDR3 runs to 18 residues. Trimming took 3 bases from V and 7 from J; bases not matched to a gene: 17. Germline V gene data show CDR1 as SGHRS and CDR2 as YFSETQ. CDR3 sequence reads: CASSSTPTTGLAEHTQYF. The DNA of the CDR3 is TGCGCCAGCAGCTCCACCCCTACTACCGGACTAGCGGAGCATACGCAGTATTTT.

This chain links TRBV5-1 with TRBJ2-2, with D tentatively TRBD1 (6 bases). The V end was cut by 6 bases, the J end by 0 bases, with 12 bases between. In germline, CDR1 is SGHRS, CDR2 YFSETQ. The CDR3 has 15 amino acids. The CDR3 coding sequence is TGCGCCAGCACAACGGACAGTACGAACACCGGGGAGCTGTTTTTT. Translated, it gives CASTTDSTNTGELFF. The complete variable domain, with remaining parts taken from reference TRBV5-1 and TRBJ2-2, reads KAGVTQTPRYLIKTRGQQVTLSCSPISGHRSVSWYQQTPGQGLQFLFEYFSETQRNKGNFPGRFSGRQFSNSRSEMNVSTLELGDSALYLCASTTDSTNTGELFFGEGSRLTVL.

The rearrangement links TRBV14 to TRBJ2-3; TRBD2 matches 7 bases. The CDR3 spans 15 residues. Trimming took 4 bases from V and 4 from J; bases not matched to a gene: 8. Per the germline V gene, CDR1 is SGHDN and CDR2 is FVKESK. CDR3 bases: TGTGCCAGCAGCCTGACGGGGGGATCGTCAGATACGCAGTATTTT. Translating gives CASSLTGGSSDTQYF.

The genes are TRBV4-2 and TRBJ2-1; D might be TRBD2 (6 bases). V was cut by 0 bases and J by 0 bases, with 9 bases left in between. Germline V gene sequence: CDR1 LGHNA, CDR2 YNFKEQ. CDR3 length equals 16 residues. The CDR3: CASSQDGTSSYNEQFF. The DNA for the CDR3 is TGTGCCAGCAGCCAAGACGGGACTTCCTCCTACAATGAGCAGTTCTTC.

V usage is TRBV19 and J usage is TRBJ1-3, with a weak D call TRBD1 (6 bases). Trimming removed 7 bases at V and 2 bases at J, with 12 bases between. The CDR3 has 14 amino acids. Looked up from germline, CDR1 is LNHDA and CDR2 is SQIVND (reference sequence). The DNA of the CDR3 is TGTGCCAGTAAAGACAGGCCGGCTGGAAACACCATATATTTT. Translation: CASKDRPAGNTIYF.

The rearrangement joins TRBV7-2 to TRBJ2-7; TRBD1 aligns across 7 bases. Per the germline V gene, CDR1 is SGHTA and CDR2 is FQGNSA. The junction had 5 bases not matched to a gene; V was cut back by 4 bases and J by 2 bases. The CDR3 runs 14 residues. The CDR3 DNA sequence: TGTGCCAGCAGCTCTCGACAGGGAACCTACGAGCAGTACTTC. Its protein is CASSSRQGTYEQYF.

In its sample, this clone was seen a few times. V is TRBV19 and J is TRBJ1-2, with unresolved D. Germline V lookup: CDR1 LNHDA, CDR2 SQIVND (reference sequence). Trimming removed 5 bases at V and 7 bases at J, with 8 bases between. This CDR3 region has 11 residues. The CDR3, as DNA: TGTGCCAGTAGTGAGCGATCTGGCTACACCTTC. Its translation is CASSERSGYTF.

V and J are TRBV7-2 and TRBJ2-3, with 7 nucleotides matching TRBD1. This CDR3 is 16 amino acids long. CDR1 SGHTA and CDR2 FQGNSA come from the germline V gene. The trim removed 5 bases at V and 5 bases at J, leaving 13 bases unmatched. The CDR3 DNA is TGTGCCAGCAGCAAATCCGGGACAGCCATTGGAGATACGCAGTATTTT. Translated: CASSKSGTAIGDTQYF.

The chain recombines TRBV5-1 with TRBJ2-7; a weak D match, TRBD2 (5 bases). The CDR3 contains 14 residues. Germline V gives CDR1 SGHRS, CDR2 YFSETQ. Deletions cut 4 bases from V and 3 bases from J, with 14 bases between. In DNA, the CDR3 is TGCGCCAGCAGCCCTGCGGGCCTCGGCTACGAGCAGTACTTC. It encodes CASSPAGLGYEQYF.

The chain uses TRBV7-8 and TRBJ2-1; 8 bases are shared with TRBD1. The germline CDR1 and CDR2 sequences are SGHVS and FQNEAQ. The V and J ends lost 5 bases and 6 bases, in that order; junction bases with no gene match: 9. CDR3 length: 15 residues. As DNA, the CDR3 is TGTGCCAGCAGCACCCAATCCACAGGGGGCAATGAGCAGTTCTTC. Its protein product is CASSTQSTGGNEQFF.

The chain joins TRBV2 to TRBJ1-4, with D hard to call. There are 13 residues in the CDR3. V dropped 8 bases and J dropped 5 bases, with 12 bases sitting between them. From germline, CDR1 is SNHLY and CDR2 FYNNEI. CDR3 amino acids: CASAGLVNEKLFF. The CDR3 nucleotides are TGTGCCAGCGCAGGTCTGGTCAATGAAAAACTGTTTTTT.

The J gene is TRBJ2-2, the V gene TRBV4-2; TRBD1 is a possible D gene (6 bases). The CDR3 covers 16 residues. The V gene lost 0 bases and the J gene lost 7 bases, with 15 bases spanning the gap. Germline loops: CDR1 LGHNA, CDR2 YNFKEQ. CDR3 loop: CASSQDLVRGVGELFF. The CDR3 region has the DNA TGTGCCAGCAGCCAAGATTTGGTCAGGGGTGTCGGGGAGCTGTTTTTT.

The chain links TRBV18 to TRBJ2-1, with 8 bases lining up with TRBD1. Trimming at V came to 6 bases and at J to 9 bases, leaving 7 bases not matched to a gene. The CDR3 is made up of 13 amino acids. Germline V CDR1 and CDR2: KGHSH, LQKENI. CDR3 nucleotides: TGTGCCAGCTCTCGGGGACAGGCCGCTGAGCAGTTCTTC. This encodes CASSRGQAAEQFF.

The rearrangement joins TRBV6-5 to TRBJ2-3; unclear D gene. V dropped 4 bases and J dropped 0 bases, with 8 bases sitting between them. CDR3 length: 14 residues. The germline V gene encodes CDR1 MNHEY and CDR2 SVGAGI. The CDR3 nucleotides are TGTGCCAGCAGTTCAGACTGGAGCACAGATACGCAGTATTTT. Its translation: CASSSDWSTDTQYF.

CDR3 loop: CASNRLAGGYEQYF. CDR3 nucleotide sequence: TGTGCCAGCAATAGGCTAGCGGGAGGATACGAGCAGTACTTC. This sequence joins TRBV2 and TRBJ2-7; 11 bases map to TRBD2. This CDR3 region has 14 residues. Germline values: CDR1 SNHLY, CDR2 FYNNEI. The V gene end was trimmed by 7 bases and the J gene end by 4 bases; junction bases not matched to a gene: 6.

The CDR3 spells CASSFGTGDRYTF. In DNA form, the CDR3 reads TGCGCCAGCAGCTTCGGGACAGGGGACCGCTACACCTTC. This chain joins TRBV5-1 and TRBJ1-2; 10 bases line up with TRBD1. Germline V lookup: CDR1 SGHRS, CDR2 YFSETQ. The CDR3 spans 13 residues. V gave up 2 bases and J gave up 9 bases; unmatched junction bases: 4.

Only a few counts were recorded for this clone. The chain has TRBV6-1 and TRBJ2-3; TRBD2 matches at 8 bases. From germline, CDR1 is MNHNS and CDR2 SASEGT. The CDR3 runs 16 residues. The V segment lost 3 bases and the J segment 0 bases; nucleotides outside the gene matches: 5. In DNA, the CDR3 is TGTGCCAGCAGTGACATAGCGGGAACTAGCACAGATACGCAGTATTTT. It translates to CASSDIAGTSTDTQYF.

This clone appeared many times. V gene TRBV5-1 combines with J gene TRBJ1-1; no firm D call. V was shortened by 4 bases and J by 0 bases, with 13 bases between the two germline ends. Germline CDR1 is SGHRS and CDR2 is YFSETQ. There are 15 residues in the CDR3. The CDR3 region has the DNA TGCGCCAGCAGCGAATACAGAAACATGAACACTGAAGCTTTCTTT. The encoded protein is CASSEYRNMNTEAFF.

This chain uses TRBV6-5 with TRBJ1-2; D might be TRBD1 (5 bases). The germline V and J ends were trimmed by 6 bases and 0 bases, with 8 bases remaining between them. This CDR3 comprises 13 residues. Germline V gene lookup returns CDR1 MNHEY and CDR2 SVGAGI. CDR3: CASRGLTNYGYTF. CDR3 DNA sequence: TGTGCCAGCAGGGGACTCACTAACTATGGCTACACCTTC.